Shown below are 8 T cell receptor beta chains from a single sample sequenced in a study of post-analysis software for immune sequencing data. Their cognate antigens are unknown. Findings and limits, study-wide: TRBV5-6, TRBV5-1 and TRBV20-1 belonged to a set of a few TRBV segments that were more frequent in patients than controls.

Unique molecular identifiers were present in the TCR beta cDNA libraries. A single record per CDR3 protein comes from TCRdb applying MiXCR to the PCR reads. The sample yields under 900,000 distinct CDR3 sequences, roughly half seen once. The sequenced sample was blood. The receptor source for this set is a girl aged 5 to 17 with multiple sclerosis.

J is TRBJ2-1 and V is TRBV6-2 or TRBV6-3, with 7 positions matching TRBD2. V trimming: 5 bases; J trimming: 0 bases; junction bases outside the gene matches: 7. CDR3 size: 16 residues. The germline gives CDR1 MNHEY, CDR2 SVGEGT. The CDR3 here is CASSPLADSSYNEQFF. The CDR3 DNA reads TGTGCCAGCAGTCCTCTAGCGGACTCCTCCTACAATGAGCAGTTCTTC.

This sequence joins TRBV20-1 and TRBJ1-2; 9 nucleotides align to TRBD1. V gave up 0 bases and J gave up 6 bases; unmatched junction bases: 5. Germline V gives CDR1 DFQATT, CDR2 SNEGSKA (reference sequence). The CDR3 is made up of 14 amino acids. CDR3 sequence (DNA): TGCAGTGCTAGAGAGGGGGGGACAGGGCATGGCTACACCTTC. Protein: CSAREGGTGHGYTF.

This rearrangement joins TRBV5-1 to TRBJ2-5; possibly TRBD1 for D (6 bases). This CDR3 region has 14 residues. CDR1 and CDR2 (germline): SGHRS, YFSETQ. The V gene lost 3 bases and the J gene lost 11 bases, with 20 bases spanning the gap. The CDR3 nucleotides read TGCGCCAGCAGCTCACAGGGTCCCGCCTACGGGCAGTACTTC. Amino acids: CASSSQGPAYGQYF.

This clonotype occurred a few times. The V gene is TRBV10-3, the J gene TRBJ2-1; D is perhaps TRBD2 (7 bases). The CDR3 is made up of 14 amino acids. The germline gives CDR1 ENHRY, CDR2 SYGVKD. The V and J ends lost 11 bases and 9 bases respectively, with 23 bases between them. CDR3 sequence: CAVGGGGPMGEQFF. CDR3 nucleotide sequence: TGTGCCGTGGGGGGCGGGGGACCTATGGGTGAGCAGTTCTTC.

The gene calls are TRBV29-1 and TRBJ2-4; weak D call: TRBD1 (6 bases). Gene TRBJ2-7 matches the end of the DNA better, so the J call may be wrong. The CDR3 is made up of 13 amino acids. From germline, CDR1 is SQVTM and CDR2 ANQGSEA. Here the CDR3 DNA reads TGCAGCGTCCGGGACACCGCTCGATACGAGCAGTACTTC. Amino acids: CSVRDTARYEQYF.

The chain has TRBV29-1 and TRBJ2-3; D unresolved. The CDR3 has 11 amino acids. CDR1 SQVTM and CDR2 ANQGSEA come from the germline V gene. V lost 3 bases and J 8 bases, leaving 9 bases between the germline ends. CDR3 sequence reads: CSVDLAPTQYF. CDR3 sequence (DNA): TGCAGCGTTGACTTAGCACCTACGCAGTATTTT.

CDR3 amino acids: CSARDWRTGPIYTEAFF. The CDR3 region has the DNA TGCAGTGCTAGAGACTGGAGGACAGGGCCAATTTATACTGAAGCTTTCTTT. This sequence joins TRBV20-1 and TRBJ1-1; the match to TRBD1 covers 8 bases. V gave up 0 bases and J gave up 5 bases; unmatched junction bases: 14. Germline V CDR1 and CDR2: DFQATT, SNEGSKA (reference sequence). The CDR3 runs 17 residues.

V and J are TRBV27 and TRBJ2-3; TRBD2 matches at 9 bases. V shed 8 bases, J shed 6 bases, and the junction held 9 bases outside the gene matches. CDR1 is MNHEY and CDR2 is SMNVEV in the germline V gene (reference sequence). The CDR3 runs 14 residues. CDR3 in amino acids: CASFARGGLDTQYF. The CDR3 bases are TGTGCCAGCTTCGCGCGGGGGGGCTTGGATACGCAGTATTTT.